Shown below are 11 T cell receptor beta chains from a single sample sequenced in a study of vaccination and CD4 T cells after COVID-19. The assay that was used to sequence DNA from cultured CD4+ T cells was the Oncomine TCR Beta short-read assay. Via MiXCR, TCRdb re-called the PCR reads, giving one row per CDR3 protein. The sample lists about 14,000 distinct CDR3 sequences, about 51% occurring once. Their antigens remain unidentified. The sample's treatment: roughly 10-day PBMC culture with coronavirus spike peptide pools or control peptides (ViraFEST assay). Sequenced sample: CD4+ T cells from blood, cultured in vitro. The receptors shown here come from a human donor who had recovered from COVID-19.

This clonotype was seen only a few times. The chain links TRBV6-5 to TRBJ2-7; 7 bases fit TRBD2. This CDR3 is built from 18 residues. Unmatched junction bases numbered 13, after V lost 0 bases and J lost 2 bases. Germline CDR1 is MNHEY and CDR2 is SVGAGI. CDR3: CASSYSLAVARETYEQYF. In DNA, the CDR3 is TGTGCCAGCAGTTACTCGCTGGCGGTTGCGCGGGAGACCTACGAGCAGTACTTC.

The V and J genes are TRBV2 and TRBJ2-3, with D uncertain. CDR3 length equals 13 residues. Germline-derived CDR1 and CDR2 are SNHLY and FYNNEI. Trimming stripped 8 bases from V and 2 bases from J, with 11 bases between. The CDR3 region has the DNA TGTGCCAGCCAAGATGCATTCACAGATACGCAGTATTTT. Protein product: CASQDAFTDTQYF.

V usage is TRBV7-3 and J usage is TRBJ1-2; 9 bases align to TRBD1. Germline lookup yields CDR1 SGHTA and CDR2 FQGTGA. The CDR3 spans 13 residues. V shed 8 bases and J 6 bases; nucleotides not matched to a gene: 7. DNA of the CDR3: TGTGCCAGCGGCAGGACAGGGGAGGATGGCTACACCTTC. Its translation is CASGRTGEDGYTF. The variable domain in full, with the rest retrieved from reference TRBV7-3 and TRBJ1-2, is GAGVSQTPSNKVTEKGKYVELRCDPISGHTALYWYRQSLGQGPEFLIYFQGTGAADDSGLPNDRFFAVRPEGSVSTLKIQRTERGDSAVYLCASGRTGEDGYTFGSGTRLTVV.

Written as DNA, the CDR3 is TGTGCCATCAGTGACTCTCGGGGGGGACCAACTGAAGCTTTCTTT. This translates into CAISDSRGGPTEAFF. The gene calls are TRBV10-3 and TRBJ1-1, with D perhaps TRBD1 (5 bases). The CDR3 runs to 15 residues. Looked up from germline, CDR1 is ENHRY and CDR2 is SYGVKD. V gave up 3 bases and J gave up 5 bases, with 16 bases separating them.

This rearrangement joins TRBV5-4 to TRBJ1-2, with 8 bases that match TRBD1. The CDR3 has 16 residues. Germline V gene data show CDR1 as SGHNT and CDR2 as YYREEE (reference sequence). The V and J ends lost 1 base and 6 bases, in that order; junction bases with no gene match: 11. CDR3: CASSLSTQGAGHGYTF. Written as DNA, the CDR3 is TGTGCCAGCAGCTTGTCGACGCAGGGGGCGGGTCATGGCTACACCTTC.

This chain connects TRBV19 to TRBJ1-5; no reliable D call. Germline loops: CDR1 LNHDA, CDR2 SQIVND (reference sequence). CDR3 length: 15 residues. V lost 0 bases and J 3 bases, leaving 9 bases between the germline ends. CDR3 amino acids: CASSIDGGFNQPQHF. DNA for the CDR3: TGTGCCAGTAGTATAGATGGCGGGTTCAATCAGCCCCAGCATTTT.

This clonotype was counted once. CDR3 sequence (DNA): TGTGCCAGCTCTAAGGGGGGGCACAATGAGCAGTTCTTC. Encoded protein: CASSKGGHNEQFF. The chain couples TRBV18 to TRBJ2-1, with D tentatively TRBD2 (7 bases). CDR3 length: 13 residues. Germline CDR1 reads KGHSH; CDR2 reads LQKENI. Trimming removed 6 bases at V and 5 bases at J, with 11 bases between. Full variable domain (remainder filled in from reference TRBV18 and TRBJ2-1): NAGVMQNPRHLVRRRGQEARLRCSPMKGHSHVYWYRQLPEEGLKFMVYLQKENIIDESGMPKERFSAEFPKEGPSILRIQQVVRGDSAAYFCASSKGGHNEQFFGPGTRLTVL.

The chain carries TRBV4-2 and TRBJ1-2; no reliable D call. There are 15 residues in the CDR3. The V end was cut by 4 bases, the J end by 3 bases, with 15 bases between. The V gene's germline CDR1 is LGHNA and CDR2 YNFKEQ. The CDR3 sequence: CASSLLTLSDYGYTF. In nucleotides, the CDR3 is TGTGCCAGCAGCCTCCTAACGCTTTCCGACTATGGCTACACCTTC.

This chain joins TRBV7-3 and TRBJ1-1; TRBD1 might be the D (5 bases). This CDR3 comprises 14 residues. Trimming cost V 2 bases and J 0 bases, with 7 bases left between them. Germline CDR1 and CDR2: SGHTA and FQGTGA. CDR3 loop: CASSLEGMNTEAFF. CDR3 coding DNA: TGTGCCAGCAGCTTAGAGGGGATGAACACTGAAGCTTTCTTT. Together with reference TRBV7-3 and TRBJ1-1, the CDR3 gives the full variable domain: GAGVSQTPSNKVTEKGKYVELRCDPISGHTALYWYRQSLGQGPEFLIYFQGTGAADDSGLPNDRFFAVRPEGSVSTLKIQRTERGDSAVYLCASSLEGMNTEAFFGQGTRLTVV.

The gene calls are TRBV19 and TRBJ2-1; the match to TRBD2 covers 13 bases. The V gene end was trimmed by 6 bases and the J gene end by 8 bases; junction bases not matched to a gene: 7. The CDR3 is 15 amino acids. Germline lookup yields CDR1 LNHDA and CDR2 SQIVND (reference sequence). The CDR3 reads CASRSTSGRSDEQFF. CDR3 coding DNA: TGTGCCAGTAGGTCGACTAGCGGGAGGAGTGATGAGCAGTTCTTC.

This clonotype has more than one count but fewer than ten. V is TRBV25-1 and J is TRBJ2-2, with TRBD2 matching over 9 bases. CDR3 size: 14 residues. Germline V gene data show CDR1 as MGHDK and CDR2 as SYGVNS. With V trimmed by 4 bases and J by 3 bases, 0 bases remained unmatched. The CDR3 sequence: CASSGTSDTGELFF. In nucleotides, the CDR3 is TGTGCCAGCAGTGGGACTAGCGACACCGGGGAGCTGTTTTTT. The entire variable domain, with the rest obtained from reference TRBV25-1 and TRBJ2-2, is as follows: EADIYQTPRYLVIGTGKKITLECSQTMGHDKMYWYQQDPGMELHLIHYSYGVNSTEKGDLSSESTVSRIRTEHFPLTLESARPSHTSQYLCASSGTSDTGELFFGEGSRLTVL.